The 13 T cell receptor beta chains below were found in one sample sequenced in a study of vaccination and CD4 T cells after COVID-19. Treatment: roughly 11-day PBMC culture with coronavirus spike peptide pools or control peptides (ViraFEST assay). Their cognate antigens are unknown. Cultured CD4+ T cell DNA underwent sequencing with the Oncomine TCR Beta short-read assay. TCRdb recomputed calls from the PCR reads with MiXCR, one row per CDR3 protein. The sample has about 8,000 distinct CDR3 sequences, 40% to 55% seen once. Input material: CD4+ T cells from blood, cultured in vitro. These receptors originate from a human donor who had recovered from COVID-19.

The chain employs TRBV20-1 and TRBJ1-1; 12 nucleotides match TRBD1. The J segment lost 5 bases and the V segment lost 6 bases, leaving 7 bases of the junction unmatched. Germline lookup yields CDR1 DFQATT and CDR2 SNEGSKA (reference sequence). The CDR3 has 14 amino acids. Here the CDR3 DNA reads TGCAGTGCGGGGACAGGGGGCGAGGGTACTGAAGCTTTCTTT. Protein product: CSAGTGGEGTEAFF.

The chain joins TRBV6-1 to TRBJ2-7, with 7 bases matching TRBD1. J gave up 0 bases and V 6 bases, and 8 bases lay outside the gene matches. CDR1 MNHNS and CDR2 SASEGT come from the germline V gene. The CDR3 has 15 amino acids. The CDR3 protein is CASRPVRDSSYEQYF. The CDR3 DNA is TGTGCCAGCAGGCCTGTCCGGGACAGCTCCTACGAGCAGTACTTC.

The chain carries TRBV9 and TRBJ2-7; 8 bases are shared with TRBD2. J gave up 3 bases and V 0 bases, and 5 bases lay outside the gene matches. Germline lookup yields CDR1 SGDLS and CDR2 YYNGEE. CDR3 length: 15 residues. The CDR3 loop is CASSVGSGGLYEQYF. CDR3 DNA sequence: TGTGCCAGCAGCGTAGGGTCGGGGGGGCTCTACGAGCAGTACTTC.

V and J are TRBV20-1 and TRBJ1-1; TRBD1 is a possible D gene (5 bases). V lost 6 bases and J 11 bases, leaving 16 bases between the germline ends. The CDR3 consists of 11 residues. Germline V gives CDR1 DFQATT, CDR2 SNEGSKA (reference sequence). CDR3 protein: CSAIIRDSAFF. The CDR3 DNA sequence: TGCAGTGCGATAATCAGGGACTCGGCTTTCTTT.

The rearrangement joins TRBV5-1 to TRBJ2-4, with 10 nucleotides matching TRBD1. Germline assignment: CDR1 SGHRS and CDR2 YFSETQ. The V segment lost 1 base and the J segment 7 bases; nucleotides outside the gene matches: 2. This CDR3 has 14 amino acids. The CDR3 DNA is TGCGCCAGCAGCTTGACGGGACAGGGGAACATTCAGTACTTC. This gives the protein CASSLTGQGNIQYF. The full variable domain, its missing parts supplied by reference TRBV5-1 and TRBJ2-4, is KAGVTQTPRYLIKTRGQQVTLSCSPISGHRSVSWYQQTPGQGLQFLFEYFSETQRNKGNFPGRFSGRQFSNSRSEMNVSTLELGDSALYLCASSLTGQGNIQYFGAGTRLSVL.

This clonotype was seen a handful of times. The V call is TRBV7-9, the J call TRBJ2-3, with unresolved D. Germline CDR1 SEHNR, CDR2 FQNEAQ (reference sequence). V was cut by 3 bases and J by 6 bases, with 4 bases left in between. The CDR3 is made up of 11 amino acids. CDR3 residues: CASSLSDTQYF. The CDR3 nucleotides read TGTGCCAGCAGCTTGTCTGATACGCAGTATTTT. Based on the CDR3 plus reference TRBV7-9 and TRBJ2-3, the full variable domain is DTGVSQNPRHKITKRGQNVTFRCDPISEHNRLYWYRQTLGQGPEFLTYFQNEAQLEKSRLLSDRFSAERPKGSFSTLEIQRTEQGDSAMYLCASSLSDTQYFGPGTRLTVL.

In this sample, this clonotype turned up a few times. The J gene is TRBJ2-7, the V gene TRBV10-3; TRBD2 matches at 11 bases. CDR1 is ENHRY and CDR2 is SYGVKD in the germline V gene. V shed 6 bases and J 4 bases; nucleotides not matched to a gene: 11. This CDR3 is 16 amino acids long. The CDR3 DNA reads TGTGCCATCAGCGATGATGGGACTAGCGGTCCTTACGAGCAGTACTTC. Translating it yields CAISDDGTSGPYEQYF.

This clonotype was detected only a few times. The CDR3 region is CASSQGTGAQYF. In DNA, the CDR3 is TGCGCCAGCAGCCAGGGGACCGGGGCCCAGTACTTC. The J gene is TRBJ2-5, the V gene TRBV4-3; D possibly matches TRBD1 or TRBD2 (5 bases each). Germline CDR1 LGHNA, CDR2 YSLEER. V lost 3 bases and J 9 bases, leaving 11 bases between the germline ends. This CDR3 region has 12 residues.

This clonotype occurred a few times. CDR3 coding DNA: TGCAGTGCCGGAGCCCCCCTCGGGGCTAGCGGGGGGCGGAGACAAGAGACCCAGTACTTC. This translates into CSAGAPLGASGGRRQETQYF. V gene TRBV20-1 combines with J gene TRBJ2-5, with 11 bases matching TRBD2. The CDR3 sequence is 20 residues long. The junction had 23 bases not matched to a gene; V was cut back by 6 bases and J by 2 bases. Germline CDR1 reads DFQATT; CDR2 reads SNEGSKA (reference sequence).

J is TRBJ2-1 and V is TRBV24-1; 10 nucleotides agree with TRBD2. This CDR3 is 17 amino acids long. CDR1 and CDR2 (germline): KGHDR, SFDVKD. The V and J ends lost 4 bases and 4 bases, in that order; junction bases with no gene match: 9. CDR3 loop: CATSDPSGRGGYNEQFF. The CDR3 coding sequence is TGTGCCACCAGTGACCCGAGCGGGAGGGGGGGGTACAATGAGCAGTTCTTC.

The V and J genes are TRBV19 and TRBJ2-2; no clear D gene. The CDR3 covers 13 residues. In germline, CDR1 is LNHDA, CDR2 SQIVND (reference sequence). Trimming stripped 4 bases from V and 5 bases from J, with 8 bases between. DNA for the CDR3: TGTGCCAGTAGTAGGACCACTACCGGGGAGCTGTTTTTT. Translating gives CASSRTTTGELFF.

The chain employs TRBV21-1 and TRBJ2-5. TRBV21-1 is listed as a pseudogene. This CDR3 has 13 amino acids. The CDR3 here is CASSMTFEETQYF. In DNA form, the CDR3 reads TGTGCCAGCAGTATGACGTTCGAAGAGACCCAGTACTTC.

The V call is TRBV6-2 or TRBV6-3, the J call TRBJ1-2; TRBD1 might be the D (6 bases). Germline values: CDR1 MNHEY, CDR2 SVGEGT. This CDR3 is 13 amino acids long. Between the trimmed V and J ends, which lost 8 bases and 1 base, there was a span of 11 bases. Here the CDR3 reads CASFGTINYGYTF. DNA of the CDR3: TGTGCCAGCTTTGGGACAATTAACTATGGCTACACCTTC.